This is a list of T cell receptor beta chains from one sample in a study of shared clonotypes between healthy human individuals. The method was immunoSEQ multiplex PCR; TCRdb's version includes in-frame clones alone and lacks a portion of them. This repertoire shows about 2 million clones, approximately 94% found once; its top ten account for about 1.1%. Sequenced sample: naive CD8+ T cells sorted from blood. The receptor set was obtained from a man aged 18 to 29 in good health. Each CDR3 is given with its conserved first and last residue. D genes are given only for firm matches. Size values are once, few and many counts, or a class for expanded clones, and some rows have none.

d_call: TRBD1; j_call: TRBJ2-7; clone_size: .; v_call: TRBV5-1; cdr3_nt: TGCGCCAGCAGCTTGGGACAGGGGGCATCCTACGAGCAGTACTTC; cdr3_aa: CASSLGQGASYEQYF
d_call: TRBD2; j_call: TRBJ2-7; clone_size: .; v_call: TRBV13; cdr3_nt: TGTGCCAGCAGCTTAAGGGGATGGGCTAGCGGGAGTAGGTCCTACGAGCAGTACTTC; cdr3_aa: CASSLRGWASGSRSYEQYF
d_call: .; j_call: TRBJ2-7; clone_size: few; v_call: TRBV6-5; cdr3_nt: TGTGCCAGCAGTTACTCTGAGGGGAACGAGCAGTACTTC; cdr3_aa: CASSYSEGNEQYF
d_call: TRBD1; j_call: TRBJ2-7; clone_size: .; v_call: TRBV5-1; cdr3_nt: TGCGCCAGCAGCGACCGGGACAGGGGGCGCGAGCAGTACTTC; cdr3_aa: CASSDRDRGREQYF
d_call: .; j_call: TRBJ1-2; clone_size: .; v_call: TRBV4-3; cdr3_nt: TGCGCCAGCAGCCAAGATAGGGCCCCGGCTTCTAACTATGGCTACACCTTC; cdr3_aa: CASSQDRAPASNYGYTF
d_call: TRBD2; j_call: TRBJ2-7; clone_size: .; v_call: TRBV6-5; cdr3_nt: TGTGCCAGCAGCCGAAGGACTAGCGGGAGTTACGAGCAGTACTTC; cdr3_aa: CASSRRTSGSYEQYF
d_call: .; j_call: TRBJ1-1; clone_size: .; v_call: TRBV5-4; cdr3_nt: TGTGCCAGCAGCCTGGACAGAGGGGCTGAAGCTTTCTTT; cdr3_aa: CASSLDRGAEAFF
d_call: TRBD1; j_call: TRBJ1-2; clone_size: .; v_call: TRBV7-9; cdr3_nt: TGTGCCAGCAGCTTGGCCGGGACAGTGAGCTATGGCTACACCTTC; cdr3_aa: CASSLAGTVSYGYTF
d_call: .; j_call: TRBJ2-5; clone_size: .; v_call: TRBV5-1; cdr3_nt: TGCGCCAGCAGCTCTCCCGGGGCGGGGGCTCAAGAGACCCAGTACTTC; cdr3_aa: CASSSPGAGAQETQYF
d_call: .; j_call: TRBJ2-5; clone_size: .; v_call: TRBV15; cdr3_nt: TGTGCCACCCTTGACGGTGTGGGGACCCAGTACTTC; cdr3_aa: CATLDGVGTQYF
d_call: .; j_call: TRBJ1-1; clone_size: .; v_call: TRBV11-1; cdr3_nt: TGTGCCAGCAGCTTAGACATGAACACTGAAGCTTTCTTT; cdr3_aa: CASSLDMNTEAFF
d_call: TRBD1; j_call: TRBJ1-4; clone_size: .; v_call: TRBV6-6; cdr3_nt: TGTGCCAGCACGGACAGGGGGAGTGAAAAACTGTTTTTT; cdr3_aa: CASTDRGSEKLFF
d_call: TRBD1; j_call: TRBJ1-1; clone_size: .; v_call: TRBV19; cdr3_nt: TGTGCCAGTAGGCGCACAGGGGCCGGGAACACTGAAGCTTTCTTT; cdr3_aa: CASRRTGAGNTEAFF
d_call: .; j_call: TRBJ1-3; clone_size: .; v_call: TRBV7-9; cdr3_nt: TGTGCCAGCCGGATGGGGGAGGGGAGTGGAAACACCATATATTTT; cdr3_aa: CASRMGEGSGNTIYF
d_call: TRBD1; j_call: TRBJ2-1; clone_size: .; v_call: TRBV6-5; cdr3_nt: TGTGCCAGCAGTCCAACAGGGGGTGGCTACAATGAGCAGTTCTTC; cdr3_aa: CASSPTGGGYNEQFF
d_call: .; j_call: TRBJ2-1; clone_size: once; v_call: TRBV11-2; cdr3_nt: TGTGCCAGCAGCTTAGACCCCTACAATGAGCAGTTCTTC; cdr3_aa: CASSLDPYNEQFF
d_call: .; j_call: TRBJ1-4; clone_size: .; v_call: TRBV19; cdr3_nt: TGTGCCAGTAGTATGCCGGGGATAGGTGAAAAACTGTTTTTT; cdr3_aa: CASSMPGIGEKLFF
d_call: TRBD1; j_call: TRBJ1-1; clone_size: .; v_call: TRBV11-2; cdr3_nt: TGTGCCAGCAGCTCCCCCCCGACAGGGAAGAACACTGAAGCTTTCTTT; cdr3_aa: CASSSPPTGKNTEAFF
d_call: TRBD1; j_call: TRBJ1-1; clone_size: .; v_call: TRBV9; cdr3_nt: TGTGCCAGCAGCGTAGGGGACAGGGTTGCTGAAGCTTTCTTT; cdr3_aa: CASSVGDRVAEAFF
d_call: TRBD1; j_call: TRBJ1-1; clone_size: .; v_call: TRBV4-3; cdr3_nt: TGCGCCAGCAGCCAAGATCGAGGGGGCGGGACCCCGAACACTGAAGCTTTCTTT; cdr3_aa: CASSQDRGGGTPNTEAFF
d_call: .; j_call: TRBJ1-2; clone_size: .; v_call: TRBV7-6; cdr3_nt: TGTGCCAGCAGCTTAGTCGTCGGCGGCGGAGAAGGCTACACCTTC; cdr3_aa: CASSLVVGGGEGYTF
d_call: .; j_call: TRBJ2-7; clone_size: once; v_call: TRBV4-3; cdr3_nt: TGCGCCAGCAGCCAAGACTTTCCGGGAACCTACGAGCAGTACTTC; cdr3_aa: CASSQDFPGTYEQYF
d_call: .; j_call: TRBJ2-5; clone_size: .; v_call: TRBV18; cdr3_nt: TGTGCCAGCTCACCACCTGAAGGGTTAAAGGAGACCCAGTACTTC; cdr3_aa: CASSPPEGLKETQYF
d_call: .; j_call: TRBJ2-3; clone_size: .; v_call: TRBV7-9; cdr3_nt: TGTGCCAGTATGCAGGGGCAGACGTCTAGCACAGATACGCAGTATTTT; cdr3_aa: CASMQGQTSSTDTQYF
d_call: .; j_call: TRBJ2-1; clone_size: .; v_call: TRBV6-5; cdr3_nt: TGTGCCAGCAGTCCCCGGGAGACGTACAATGAGCAGTTCTTC; cdr3_aa: CASSPRETYNEQFF
d_call: TRBD1; j_call: TRBJ1-2; clone_size: .; v_call: TRBV28; cdr3_nt: TGTGCCAGCAGTTTATACGGGACAGGGGTTGGCTACACCTTC; cdr3_aa: CASSLYGTGVGYTF
d_call: .; j_call: TRBJ2-3; clone_size: .; v_call: TRBV5-4; cdr3_nt: TGTGCCAGCAGCTTGAATACAGATACGCAGTATTTT; cdr3_aa: CASSLNTDTQYF
d_call: TRBD1; j_call: TRBJ1-6; clone_size: once; v_call: TRBV28; cdr3_nt: TGTGCCAGCAGTTCCGGACAGGGAAATAATTCACCCCTCCACTTT; cdr3_aa: CASSSGQGNNSPLHF
d_call: .; j_call: TRBJ1-2; clone_size: .; v_call: TRBV6-1; cdr3_nt: TGTGCCAGCAGTAAGACAGGCTGGCCCTATGGCTACACCTTC; cdr3_aa: CASSKTGWPYGYTF